This T cell receptor (beta chain) was identified during a study of cytomegalovirus exposure and HLA in healthy donors. On this clone itself: Its antigen is unidentified.

The V and J ends lost 5 bases and 4 bases, in that order; junction bases with no gene match: 1. Germline V CDR1 and CDR2: SGHAT, FQNNGV. This CDR3 region has 13 residues. Nominally healthy donors were sampled, though unrecorded immune exposures were likely. 13 Jbeta primers and 60 Vbeta primers were used for the PCR. The authors' processing: Later, tens of millions of unique TCR beta chains were counted in an analysis, and 10 million to 12 million of them were shared. The table came from immunoSEQ multiplex PCR; TCRdb's copy has only in-frame clones and leaves some out. The DNA gave D and trimming, while V, J and clone size come from that table. Here the sample spans about 120,000 clones, 70% to 80% being singletons. Study observations and caveats: Researchers counted roughly 160 TCR beta chains as cytomegalovirus-associated.

The chain is built from TRBV11-2 and TRBJ2-5; 10 bases agree with TRBD1. The sample comprised PBMCs. The sequence came from a human donor in good health. In DNA, the CDR3 is TGTGCCAGCAGCCGGGACAGGGGAGAGACCCAGTACTTC. Its protein is CASSRDRGETQYF.